The source of this T cell receptor (beta chain) is a study of blood T cell repertoires in COVID-19. Study summary: PBMCs, B-cell-depleted T cells, or T cells provided the cDNA or gDNA that made up the material.

Libraries were prepared by immunoSEQ multiplex PCR; TCRdb keeps only in-frame clonotypes and omits some of them. The repertoire holds some 220,000 clones, with approximately 78% as singletons. The sample holds one count of this clone. CDR3 length: 12 amino acids. Trimming took 6 bases from V and 8 from J, leaving 13 bases between them. Patients of the Seattle cohort, enrolled during active infection, were followed longitudinally. This receptor was identified in a woman between 65 and 79 years old with COVID-19, enrolled during active disease. The chain uses TRBV12-3 or TRBV12-4 and TRBJ1-1; D is perhaps TRBD1 (5 bases). The sample was peripheral blood. The CDR3 region has the DNA TGTGCCAGCAGCACGGGACTGAACGAAGCTTTCTTT. Protein product: CASSTGLNEAFF.